This T cell receptor beta chain was captured by sequencing in a study of T cell repertoires in cytomegalovirus infection. Study-wide findings and caveats: Clonotype analysis showed dominance of the ex vivo response by HLA-C-restricted CMV-specific TCR beta clonotypes.

TCRdb ran MiXCR on the reads and lists one entry per CDR3 protein. The sample contains about half a million distinct CDR3 sequences, around 35% of which appear only once. In the case of this clonotype: Its target is not known.

CDR3 size: 15 residues. CDR1 and CDR2 from the germline V gene are MNHEY and SMNVEV (reference sequence). V lost 1 base, J lost 5 bases, and 6 bases stayed unmatched. The chain uses TRBV27 and TRBJ2-7; 9 nucleotides match TRBD1. Specimen: cultured PBMCs, collected from culture after CMV antigen stimulation. This receptor was obtained from a human donor in good health (CMV status not recorded). Some clones in this sample may be carry-over from other donors' samples. CDR3 loop: CASSLLDRGVDEQYF. The DNA for the CDR3 is TGTGCCAGCAGTTTATTGGACAGGGGTGTCGACGAGCAGTACTTC.